This is a list of T cell receptor beta chains from one sample in a study of T cell clones after liver transplantation. This table comes from immunoSEQ multiplex PCR, and its TCRdb copy is limited to in-frame clones, with some not included. Seen here are tens of thousands of clones, approximately 77% observed once, and the top ten hold approximately 10%. Sequencing was performed on CD4+ T cells from blood, taken at the 22-month timepoint. These receptors came from a human patient who received a liver transplant. Among the T cells, some may be from the graft donor. The conserved cysteine and the conserved F or W are not part of the CDR3 here. A D gene is named only where the DNA matches it firmly.

length	D	V	CDR3
14	.	TRBV9	ASSVSSGGPNSPLH
14	.	TRBV7-9	ASSHLRTASTYGYT
16	TRBD2	TRBV7-9	ASSFPVRLAGNRNEQF
11	.	TRBV6-5	ASSYRTDYEQY
11	.	TRBV2	ASSGRGYEKLF
10	.	TRBV19	ATGGRSQPQH
11	TRBD1	TRBV6-1	ASRQGANTEAF
10	TRBD1	TRBV5-1	ASWDRGGEQY
13	TRBD1	TRBV6-1	ASSARQGAVDEQF
13	.	TRBV4-2	ASSQDRGGGYGYT
16	TRBD2	TRBV7-8	ASSLDGLAHGSYNEQF
13	.	TRBV9	ASSGRGATNEKLF
12	TRBD1	TRBV28	ASAGGVSEQPQH
13	TRBD1	TRBV5-1	ASTFWTGNYYGYT
13	.	TRBV2	ASSGLGGLTDTQY
13	.	TRBV6-4	ASSEFESGANVLT
16	TRBD2	TRBV7-2	ASSLGTSGLGAADTQY
13	TRBD1	TRBV12-5	ASGLGQGLDNEQF
12	TRBD1	TRBV18	ASSPDRGLDEQY
13	.	TRBV2	ASSPWRSVAGELF
12	TRBD2	TRBV6-1	ASSRTSGGYEQY
14	.	TRBV29-1	SVEEGLGRESNGYT
12	.	TRBV25-1	ASSDMGALGEQY
11	.	TRBV2	ASRVGANYGYT
11	.	TRBV2	ASSVQGTYEQY
13	TRBD2	TRBV19	ASRPGLAGQETQY
12	.	TRBV10-3	AISDGGPTDTQY
12	.	TRBV27	ASSLSQGRQPQH
16	.	TRBV10-3	AISESRGSGPSNQPQH
13	TRBD1	TRBV5-6	ASSFWDRAGYGYT
13	.	TRBV11-2	ASSLGTGNTGELF
9	TRBD1	TRBV30	AWRGRQGPF
10	.	TRBV7-9	ASGGRAPEAF
12	.	TRBV28	ASSLQSITYEQY
11	.	TRBV6-5	ASSGRTVNEQF
11	.	TRBV5-5	ASSINRENIQY
13	.	TRBV19	ASNPQGTSAYGYT
12	.	TRBV30	AWSVQVPDSPLH
10	.	TRBV30	AWNSRSEKLF
11	.	TRBV11-2	ASSRGLNTEAF
12	.	TRBV18	ASSPQEGIETQY
12	.	TRBV5-1	ASSLDGLNQPQH
14	.	TRBV6-1	ASSEAKGVRNQPQH
12	TRBD1	TRBV6-6	ASIFGTGNEKLF
13	TRBD1	TRBV9	ASSVEGAVSYEQY
11	TRBD1	TRBV6-1	ACLLRQGYEQY
11	.	TRBV11-2	ASSLDLDEKLF